The subject of this entry is one T cell receptor (beta chain). A much larger clonotype is one base distant, so this may be a read error. Aged roughly 6 to 90, donors were systemically healthy Caucasians from Russia. This specimen comes from a study of blood T cells in healthy people across ages. This CDR3 is 13 amino acids long. Germline CDR1 is SEHNR and CDR2 is FQNEAQ (reference sequence). V lost 5 bases to trimming and J lost 3 bases, with 10 bases between them. The authors ran a second PCR of 7 to 11 cycles using a sample-barcoded 5' primer and a J-beta primer mix. Each CDR3 protein is one row after TCRdb ran MiXCR on the 5' RACE reads. The profile covers over 1,500,000 distinct CDR3 sequences, with more than 35% appearing a single time and more than 20% taken by the ten largest.

Sequenced sample: blood. The TCR was taken from a human donor in good health. The chain employs TRBV7-9 and TRBJ1-1, with a weak D call TRBD1 (6 bases). CDR3 sequence (DNA): TGTGCCAGCAGCCGACAGGAGTACACTGAAGCTTTCTTT. Residues: CASSRQEYTEAFF.